One and the same sample provided the 15 T cell receptor beta chains below, sequenced in a study of human CD8 memory T cell subsets. Libraries of TCR beta chains were produced by 5' RACE (UMI-labeled). TCRdb reanalyzed the 5' RACE reads, giving one entry per CDR3 protein sequence and no DNA. The sample data list 3,000 to 4,500 distinct CDR3 sequences. The sequenced sample was CD8+ T cells from PBMCs. These receptors all come from a human donor in good health.

This clonotype is classed as large by frequency. This sequence joins TRBV4-3 and TRBJ2-2. The V gene's germline CDR1 is LGHNA and CDR2 YSLEER. This CDR3 has 13 amino acids. CDR3 residues: CASSQRTGRELFF.

The J gene is TRBJ2-2, the V gene TRBV20-1; TCRdb lists TRBD2, though no DNA is available to test this call. The CDR3 spans 15 residues. Germline V gene lookup returns CDR1 DFQATT and CDR2 SNEGSKA (reference sequence). The CDR3 spells CSAQNPGLVTGELFF.

The rearrangement links TRBV6-1 to TRBJ2-7; TCRdb designates TRBD1, a call that cannot be tested without DNA. CDR3 length: 16 residues. Germline assignment: CDR1 MNHNS and CDR2 SASEGT. This CDR3 reads CASSEDGTGGIYEQYF.

Measured by frequency, this clonotype is hyperexpanded. The rearrangement uses TRBV5-4 and TRBJ2-3; as DNA is missing, the TRBD1 call by TCRdb cannot be tested. Germline assignment: CDR1 SGHNT and CDR2 YYREEE (reference sequence). This CDR3 contains 15 residues. CDR3 in amino acids: CASSPTPGAGDTQYF.

The chain recombines TRBV11-2 with TRBJ2-3; TCRdb lists TRBD2, though no DNA is available to test this call. Germline V gives CDR1 SGHAT, CDR2 FQNNGV. The CDR3 spans 17 residues. The CDR3 protein is CASSPLVVAGWPDTQYF.

This clonotype is classed as medium-sized by frequency. This chain uses TRBV20-1 with TRBJ1-6; TCRdb proposes TRBD1, but this gene call is untestable without DNA. CDR1 is DFQATT and CDR2 is SNEGSKA in the germline V gene (reference sequence). This CDR3 comprises 15 residues. This CDR3 is CSASWGRGGDSPLHF.

This clonotype is identified as hyperexpanded from frequency. The chain combines TRBV7-9 with TRBJ1-1; there is no DNA to check the TCRdb D call of TRBD1. Germline CDR1 is SEHNR and CDR2 is FQNEAQ (reference sequence). The CDR3 is 14 amino acids. The CDR3: CASSLVQGGTEAFF.

The V gene is TRBV20-1, the J gene TRBJ1-1; TCRdb's D call, TRBD1, is unchecked because there is no DNA. Germline V gene sequence: CDR1 DFQATT, CDR2 SNEGSKA (reference sequence). This CDR3 is 15 amino acids long. CDR3 in amino acids: CSASPFRTGNTEAFF.

This chain joins TRBV6-6 and TRBJ1-1; TCRdb calls TRBD1, which cannot be checked without DNA. The CDR3 contains 14 residues. CDR1 MNHNY and CDR2 SVGAGI come from the germline V gene (reference sequence). CDR3 region: CASSTITGGTEAFF.

V usage is TRBV13 and J usage is TRBJ2-5; TCRdb's D call of TRBD2 is untestable without DNA. CDR3 length equals 17 residues. Germline-derived CDR1 and CDR2 are PRHDT and FYEKMQ (reference sequence). The CDR3 here is CASSLGRAGGGRETQYF.

By frequency, this clonotype registers medium-sized. This rearrangement joins TRBV2 to TRBJ1-2. Germline values: CDR1 SNHLY, CDR2 FYNNEI. The CDR3 covers 11 residues. The CDR3 sequence: CASHGHYGYTF.

The gene calls are TRBV6-4 and TRBJ2-3. The CDR3 is made up of 13 amino acids. Germline CDR1 is MRHNA and CDR2 is SNTAGT. The CDR3 spells CASSDSATDTQYF.

J is TRBJ2-1 and V is TRBV6-4; the TCRdb D gene call, TRBD1, has no DNA to confirm it. Germline-derived CDR1 and CDR2 are MRHNA and SNTAGT. The CDR3 has 14 residues. CDR3 sequence reads: CASSDSGGGNEQFF.

This chain uses TRBV20-1 with TRBJ1-2; no DNA is available, so the TRBD1 call from TCRdb remains unchecked. CDR1 is DFQATT and CDR2 is SNEGSKA in the germline V gene (reference sequence). CDR3 size: 14 residues. This CDR3 is CSARYGQVTDGYTF.

This clonotype registers medium-sized by frequency. The chain has TRBV28 and TRBJ1-2; TCRdb returns TRBD1, unconfirmable since there is no DNA. The length of the CDR3 is 15 residues. Germline CDR1 MDHEN, CDR2 SYDVKM. The CDR3 loop is CASSFGMGHYYGYTF.